This passage covers 10 T cell receptor beta chains from one sample sequenced in a study of cytomegalovirus exposure and HLA in healthy donors (dated by TCRdb to 2015 to 2018). The library was made by the immunoSEQ multiplex PCR assay. The multiplex PCR relied on a mix of 60 forward primers for TCR Vbeta segments and 13 reverse primers for TCR Jbeta segments. TCRdb mirrors the immuneACCESS table, restricted to in-frame sequences. Some clones are absent from its copies; in checked studies, under half trace to an unresolved V gene, and the reason for the others is unknown. Present in this sample are about 200,000 clones, 75% to 85% of which were seen just once. Clones ranked in the top ten supply 2.5% to 3.5% of the sample. The specimen sequenced was PBMCs. These receptors all stem from a woman between 40 and 55 years old in good health and CMV-seronegative.

The V and J genes are TRBV5-6 and TRBJ2-7; perhaps TRBD2 as D (6 bases). The CDR3 extends over 15 amino acids. Germline V gene data show CDR1 as SGHDT and CDR2 as YYEEEE. With 0 bases removed from V and 3 bases from J, the gap between germline ends came to 13 bases. Here the CDR3 reads CASSLAFRGNYEQYF. CDR3 nucleotides: TGTGCCAGCAGCTTGGCTTTTCGGGGGAACTACGAGCAGTACTTC.

The gene calls are TRBV19 and TRBJ2-1; 10 nucleotides agree with TRBD2. Germline lookup yields CDR1 LNHDA and CDR2 SQIVND (reference sequence). CDR3 length: 13 residues. V lost 3 bases to trimming and J lost 14 bases; unmatched junction nucleotides: 7. The CDR3, as DNA: TGTGCCAGTAGTATTTCTAGCGGGAGAGAGGAGTTCTTC. Its protein is CASSISSGREEFF.

This clone was seen once. The genes are TRBV29-1 and TRBJ2-5, with 13 bases fitting TRBD2. The closer fit of TRBJ2-7 to the DNA end suggests the J call may be wrong. In germline, CDR1 is SQVTM, CDR2 ANQGSEA. The CDR3 totals 14 residues. In DNA, the CDR3 is TGCAGCGTTGGACTAGCGGGAGGCTCCTACGAGCAGTACTTC. This codes for CSVGLAGGSYEQYF.

The chain combines TRBV4-1 with TRBJ2-7; possibly TRBD1 for D (6 bases). This CDR3 contains 11 residues. V was pared by 3 bases and J by 8 bases, with 8 bases between. The germline CDR1 and CDR2 sequences are MGHRA and YSYEKL. The CDR3 loop reads CASSHGTKQYF. Written as DNA, the CDR3 is TGCGCCAGCAGCCATGGGACAAAGCAGTACTTC.

The chain joins TRBV28 to TRBJ2-7, with D perhaps matching TRBD2 (6 bases). The germline V and J ends were trimmed by 3 bases and 6 bases, with 6 bases remaining between them. Germline V gives CDR1 MDHEN, CDR2 SYDVKM. The CDR3 is 11 amino acids. CDR3 protein: CASSFGGEQYF. The CDR3, as DNA: TGTGCCAGCAGTTTCGGGGGCGAGCAGTACTTC.

This clone was counted a single time. The rearrangement uses TRBV2 and TRBJ2-3; 8 nucleotides align to TRBD1. V gave up 8 bases and J gave up 2 bases; unmatched junction bases: 9. This CDR3 region has 15 residues. Germline CDR1 and CDR2: SNHLY and FYNNEI. The CDR3 here is CASGGQGLSTDTQYF. The CDR3 bases are TGTGCCAGCGGCGGACAGGGACTTTCCACAGATACGCAGTATTTT.

This clone was recorded once. The chain has TRBV11-2 and TRBJ1-2; no firm D call. Trimming shortened V by 0 bases and J by 10 bases, and 15 bases separated the two germline ends. This CDR3 is built from 14 residues. CDR1 SGHAT and CDR2 FQNNGV come from the germline V gene. The CDR3 nucleotides read TGTGCCAGCAGCTTAGATGGGCAGGTGAACGACTACACCTTC. It translates to CASSLDGQVNDYTF. The variable domain in full, with the rest retrieved from reference TRBV11-2 and TRBJ1-2, is EAGVAQSPRYKIIEKRQSVAFWCNPISGHATLYWYQQILGQGPKLLIQFQNNGVVDDSQLPKDRFSAERLKGVDSTLKIQPAKLEDSAVYLCASSLDGQVNDYTFGSGTRLTVV.

The chain couples TRBV9 to TRBJ2-1, with D unresolved. CDR1 is SGDLS and CDR2 is YYNGEE in the germline V gene. Trimming took 0 bases from V and 10 from J, leaving 11 bases between them. The CDR3 loop spans 13 amino acids. The CDR3 here is CASSVVTTGEQFF. CDR3 in DNA: TGTGCCAGCAGCGTAGTAACTACTGGAGAGCAGTTCTTC.

This chain joins TRBV27 and TRBJ2-2, with 11 bases identical to TRBD2. The V segment lost 7 bases and the J segment 2 bases; nucleotides outside the gene matches: 9. This CDR3 region has 17 residues. From germline, CDR1 is MNHEY and CDR2 SMNVEV (reference sequence). In DNA form, the CDR3 reads TGTGCCAGCACGGGACTAGCGGAGACCTCTAACACCGGGGAGCTGTTTTTT. Protein: CASTGLAETSNTGELFF.

Details on this clone: Compared with germline, one end of the junction differs, possibly owing to a read error. The chain carries TRBV2 and TRBJ2-2; a weak D match, TRBD1 (6 bases). The CDR3 is made up of 16 amino acids. Germline V CDR1 and CDR2: SNHLY, FYNNEI. Written as DNA, the CDR3 is TGTGCCAGCACCTTCAATGGGGGCATGAACACCGGAGAGCTGTTTTTT. This encodes CASTFNGGMNTGELFF. Looking up the rest from reference TRBV2 and TRBJ2-2 gives the full variable domain: EPEVTQTPSHQVTQMGQEVILRCVPISNHLYFYWYRQILGQKVEFLVSFYNNEISEKSEIFDDQFSVERPDGSNFTLKIRSTKLEDSAMYFCASTFNGGMNTGELFFGEGSRLTVL.